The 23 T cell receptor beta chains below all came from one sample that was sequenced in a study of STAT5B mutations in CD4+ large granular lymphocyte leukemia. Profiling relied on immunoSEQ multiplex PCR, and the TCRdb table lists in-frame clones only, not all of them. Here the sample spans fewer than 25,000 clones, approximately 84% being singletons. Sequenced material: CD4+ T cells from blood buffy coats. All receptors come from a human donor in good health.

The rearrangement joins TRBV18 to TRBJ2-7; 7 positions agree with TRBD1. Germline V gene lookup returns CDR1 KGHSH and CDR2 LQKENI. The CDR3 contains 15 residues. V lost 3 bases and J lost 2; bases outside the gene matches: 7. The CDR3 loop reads CASSPFDRDTYEQYF. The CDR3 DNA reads TGTGCCAGCTCACCCTTCGACAGGGACACCTACGAGCAGTACTTC.

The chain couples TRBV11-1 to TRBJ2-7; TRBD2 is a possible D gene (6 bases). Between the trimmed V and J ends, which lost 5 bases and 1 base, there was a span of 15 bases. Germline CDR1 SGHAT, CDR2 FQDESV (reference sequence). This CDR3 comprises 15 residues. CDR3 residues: CASSPTGELSYEQYF. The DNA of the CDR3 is TGTGCCAGCAGCCCGACGGGGGAGTTATCCTACGAGCAGTACTTC.

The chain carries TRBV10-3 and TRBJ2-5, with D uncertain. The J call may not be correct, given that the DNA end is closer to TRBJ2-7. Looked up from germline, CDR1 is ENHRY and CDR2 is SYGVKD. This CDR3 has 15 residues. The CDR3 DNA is TGTGCCATCAGTGTTATGGGTACTTTGACCTACGAGCAGTACTTC. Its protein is CAISVMGTLTYEQYF.

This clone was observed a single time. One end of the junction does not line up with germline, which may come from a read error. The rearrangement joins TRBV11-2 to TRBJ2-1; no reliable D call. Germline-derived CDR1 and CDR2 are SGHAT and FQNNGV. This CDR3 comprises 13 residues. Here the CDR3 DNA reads TGTGCCAGCAGCTTAGGGTCCTCCAATGAGCAGTTCTTC. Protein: CASSLGSSNEQFF.

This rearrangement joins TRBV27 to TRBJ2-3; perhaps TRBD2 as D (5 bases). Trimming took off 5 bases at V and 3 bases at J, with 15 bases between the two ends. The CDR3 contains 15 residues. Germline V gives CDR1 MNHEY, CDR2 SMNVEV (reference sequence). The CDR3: CASSRLGRGTDTQYF. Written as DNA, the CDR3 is TGTGCCAGCAGTCGTTTGGGCCGGGGTACAGATACGCAGTATTTT.

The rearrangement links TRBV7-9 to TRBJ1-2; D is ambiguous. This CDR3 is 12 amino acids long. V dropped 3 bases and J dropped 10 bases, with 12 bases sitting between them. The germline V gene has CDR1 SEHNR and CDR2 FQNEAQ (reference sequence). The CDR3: CASSLASTYYTF. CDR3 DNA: TGTGCCAGCAGCTTGGCCTCGACGTACTACACCTTC.

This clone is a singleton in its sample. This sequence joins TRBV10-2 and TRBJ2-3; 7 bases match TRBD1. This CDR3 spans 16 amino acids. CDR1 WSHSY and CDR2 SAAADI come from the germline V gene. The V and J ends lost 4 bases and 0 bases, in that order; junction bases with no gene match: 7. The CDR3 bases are TGCGCCAGCAGTGGGACAGGCATAACTAGCACAGATACGCAGTATTTT. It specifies CASSGTGITSTDTQYF.

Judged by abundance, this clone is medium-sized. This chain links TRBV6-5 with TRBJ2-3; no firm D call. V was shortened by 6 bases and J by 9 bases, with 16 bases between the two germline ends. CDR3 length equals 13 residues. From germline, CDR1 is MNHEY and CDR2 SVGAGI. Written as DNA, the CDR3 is TGTGCCAGCAGCCCTCCCCTCACCCCGACGCAGTATTTT. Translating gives CASSPPLTPTQYF.

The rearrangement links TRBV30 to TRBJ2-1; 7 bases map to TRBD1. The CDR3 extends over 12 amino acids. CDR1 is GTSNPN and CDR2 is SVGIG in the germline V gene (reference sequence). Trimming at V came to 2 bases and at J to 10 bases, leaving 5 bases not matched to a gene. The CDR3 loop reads CAWSPRGNEQFF. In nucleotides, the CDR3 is TGTGCCTGGAGTCCCAGGGGGAACGAGCAGTTCTTC.

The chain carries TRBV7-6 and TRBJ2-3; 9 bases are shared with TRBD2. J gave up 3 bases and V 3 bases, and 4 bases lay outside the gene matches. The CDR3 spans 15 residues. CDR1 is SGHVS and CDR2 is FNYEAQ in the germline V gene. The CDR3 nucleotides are TGTGCCAGCAGCTTCAAAGCGGGAGGAACAGATACGCAGTATTTT. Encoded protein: CASSFKAGGTDTQYF. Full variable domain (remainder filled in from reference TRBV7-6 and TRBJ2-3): GAGVSQSPRYKVTKRGQDVALRCDPISGHVSLYWYRQALGQGPEFLTYFNYEAQQDKSGLPNDRFSAERPEGSISTLTIQRTEQRDSAMYRCASSFKAGGTDTQYFGPGTRLTVL.

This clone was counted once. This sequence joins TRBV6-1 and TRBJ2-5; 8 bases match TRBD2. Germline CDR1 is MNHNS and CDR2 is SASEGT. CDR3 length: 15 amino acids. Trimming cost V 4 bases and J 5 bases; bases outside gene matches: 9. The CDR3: CASSATSAKRETQYF. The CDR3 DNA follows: TGTGCCAGCAGTGCGACTAGCGCCAAGAGGGAGACCCAGTACTTC.

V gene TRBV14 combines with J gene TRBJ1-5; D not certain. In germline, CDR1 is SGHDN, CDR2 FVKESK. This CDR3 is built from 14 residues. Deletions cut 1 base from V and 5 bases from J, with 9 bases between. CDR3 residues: CASSQGGAYQPQHF. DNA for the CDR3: TGTGCCAGCAGCCAAGGGGGTGCCTATCAGCCCCAGCATTTT.

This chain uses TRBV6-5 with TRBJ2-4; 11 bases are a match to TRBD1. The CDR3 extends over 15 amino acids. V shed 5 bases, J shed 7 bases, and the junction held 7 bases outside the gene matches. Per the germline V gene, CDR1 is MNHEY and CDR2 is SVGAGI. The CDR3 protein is CASSPIGTGGNIQYF. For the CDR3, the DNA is TGTGCCAGCAGTCCCATAGGGACAGGGGGGAACATTCAGTACTTC.

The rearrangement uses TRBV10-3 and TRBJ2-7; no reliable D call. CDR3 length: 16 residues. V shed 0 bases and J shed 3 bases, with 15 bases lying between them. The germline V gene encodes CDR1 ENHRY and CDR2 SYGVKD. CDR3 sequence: CAISESGSPTYYEQYF. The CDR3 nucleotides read TGTGCCATCAGTGAGTCGGGTTCCCCTACCTACTACGAGCAGTACTTC.

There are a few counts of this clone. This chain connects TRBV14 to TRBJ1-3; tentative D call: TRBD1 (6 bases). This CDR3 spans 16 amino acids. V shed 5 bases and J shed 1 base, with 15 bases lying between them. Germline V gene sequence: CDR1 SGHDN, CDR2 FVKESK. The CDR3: CASSKRGAKSGNTIYF. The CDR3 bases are TGTGCCAGCAGCAAGAGGGGGGCCAAGTCTGGAAACACCATATATTTT.

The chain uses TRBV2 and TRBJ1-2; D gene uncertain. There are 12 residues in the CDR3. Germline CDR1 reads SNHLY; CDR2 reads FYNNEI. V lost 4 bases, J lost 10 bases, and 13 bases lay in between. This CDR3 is CASSVDKGTYTF. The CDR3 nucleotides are TGTGCCAGCAGTGTGGATAAGGGTACCTACACCTTC.

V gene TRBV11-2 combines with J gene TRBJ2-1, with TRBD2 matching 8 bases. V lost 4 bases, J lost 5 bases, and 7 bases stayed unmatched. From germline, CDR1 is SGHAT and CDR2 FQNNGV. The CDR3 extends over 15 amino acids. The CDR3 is CASSYPAGGNNEQFF. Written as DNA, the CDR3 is TGTGCCAGCAGCTACCCGGCGGGAGGCAACAATGAGCAGTTCTTC.

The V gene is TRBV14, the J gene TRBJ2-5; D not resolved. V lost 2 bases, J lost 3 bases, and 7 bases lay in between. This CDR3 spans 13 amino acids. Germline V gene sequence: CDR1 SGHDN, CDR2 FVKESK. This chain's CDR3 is CASSQNLKETQYF. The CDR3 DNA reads TGTGCCAGCAGCCAAAACTTGAAAGAGACCCAGTACTTC.

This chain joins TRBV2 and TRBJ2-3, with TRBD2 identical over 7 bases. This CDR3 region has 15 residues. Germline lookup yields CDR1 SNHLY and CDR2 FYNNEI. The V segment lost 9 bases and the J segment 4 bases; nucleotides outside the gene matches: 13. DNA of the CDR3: TGTGCCAGGGGAGGGTCAGCGGGATATTCAGATACGCAGTATTTT. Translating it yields CARGGSAGYSDTQYF. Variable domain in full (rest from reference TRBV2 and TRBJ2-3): EPEVTQTPSHQVTQMGQEVILRCVPISNHLYFYWYRQILGQKVEFLVSFYNNEISEKSEIFDDQFSVERPDGSNFTLKIRSTKLEDSAMYFCARGGSAGYSDTQYFGPGTRLTVL.

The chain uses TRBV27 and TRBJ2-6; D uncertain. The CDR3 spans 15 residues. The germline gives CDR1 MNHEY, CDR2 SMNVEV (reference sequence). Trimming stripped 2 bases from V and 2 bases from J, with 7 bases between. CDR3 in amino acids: CASSLGRAGANVLTF. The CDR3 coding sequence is TGTGCCAGCAGTTTAGGGCGCGCTGGGGCCAACGTCCTGACTTTC. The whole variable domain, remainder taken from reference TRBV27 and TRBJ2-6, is EAQVTQNPRYLITVTGKKLTVTCSQNMNHEYMSWYRQDPGLGLRQIYYSMNVEVTDKGDVPEGYKVSRKEKRNFPLILESPSPNQTSLYFCASSLGRAGANVLTFGAGSRLTVL.

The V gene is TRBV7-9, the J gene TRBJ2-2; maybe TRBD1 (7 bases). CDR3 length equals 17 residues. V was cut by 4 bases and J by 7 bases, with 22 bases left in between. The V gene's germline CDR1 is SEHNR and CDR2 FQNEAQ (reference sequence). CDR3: CASSSGGDSRVRGELFF. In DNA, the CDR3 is TGTGCCAGCAGCTCGGGCGGGGACAGCCGGGTGCGCGGGGAGCTGTTTTTT.

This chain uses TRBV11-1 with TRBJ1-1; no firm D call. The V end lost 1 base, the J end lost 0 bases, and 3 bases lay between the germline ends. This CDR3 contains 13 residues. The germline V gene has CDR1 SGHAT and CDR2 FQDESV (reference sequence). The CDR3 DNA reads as TGTGCCAGCAGCTTAGAAGTGAACACTGAAGCTTTCTTT. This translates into CASSLEVNTEAFF.

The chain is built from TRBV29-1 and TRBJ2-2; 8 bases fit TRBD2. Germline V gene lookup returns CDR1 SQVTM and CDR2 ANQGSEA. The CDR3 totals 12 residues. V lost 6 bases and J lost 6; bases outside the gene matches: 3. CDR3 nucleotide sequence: TGCAGCGTCGGGGGGGCCGCCGGGGAGCTGTTTTTT. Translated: CSVGGAAGELFF.